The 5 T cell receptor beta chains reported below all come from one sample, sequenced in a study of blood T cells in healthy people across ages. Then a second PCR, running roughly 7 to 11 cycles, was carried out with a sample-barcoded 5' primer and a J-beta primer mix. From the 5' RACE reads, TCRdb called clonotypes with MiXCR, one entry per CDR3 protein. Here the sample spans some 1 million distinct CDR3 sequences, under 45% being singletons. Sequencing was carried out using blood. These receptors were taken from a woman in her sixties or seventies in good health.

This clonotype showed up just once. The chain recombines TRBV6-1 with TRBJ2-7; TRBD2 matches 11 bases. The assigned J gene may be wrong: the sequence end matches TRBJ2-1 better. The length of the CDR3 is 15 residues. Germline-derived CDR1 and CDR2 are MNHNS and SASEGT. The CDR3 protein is CASSEVAGGPDEQFF. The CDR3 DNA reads TGTGCCAGCAGTGAAGTAGCGGGAGGGCCGGATGAGCAGTTCTTC.

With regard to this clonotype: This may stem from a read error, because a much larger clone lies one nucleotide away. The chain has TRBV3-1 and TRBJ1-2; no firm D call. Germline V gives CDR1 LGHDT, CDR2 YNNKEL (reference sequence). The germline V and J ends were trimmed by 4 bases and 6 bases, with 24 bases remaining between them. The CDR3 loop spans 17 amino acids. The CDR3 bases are TGTGCCAGCAGCCCTCGGAGGGCATTTCCGGGGTCGGATGGCTACACCTTC. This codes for CASSPRRAFPGSDGYTF.

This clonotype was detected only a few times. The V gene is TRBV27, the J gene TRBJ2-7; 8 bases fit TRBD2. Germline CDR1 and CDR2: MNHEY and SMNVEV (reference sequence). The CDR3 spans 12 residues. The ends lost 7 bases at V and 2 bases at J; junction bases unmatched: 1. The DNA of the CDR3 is TGTGCCAGCATAGCGGGACCCTACGAGCAGTACTTC. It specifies CASIAGPYEQYF.

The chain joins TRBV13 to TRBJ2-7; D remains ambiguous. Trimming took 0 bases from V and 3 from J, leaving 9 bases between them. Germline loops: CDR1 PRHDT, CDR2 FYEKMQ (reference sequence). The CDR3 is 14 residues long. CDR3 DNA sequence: TGTGCCAGCAGCTTAGGTCCAAAGGGCTACGAGCAGTACTTC. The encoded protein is CASSLGPKGYEQYF.

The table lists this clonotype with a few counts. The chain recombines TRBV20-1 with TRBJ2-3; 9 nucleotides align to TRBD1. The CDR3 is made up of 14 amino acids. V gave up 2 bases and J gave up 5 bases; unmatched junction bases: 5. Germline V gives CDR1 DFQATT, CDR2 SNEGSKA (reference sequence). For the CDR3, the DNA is TGCAGTGCTAGAAGAACAGGGGGCTTAGATACGCAGTATTTT. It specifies CSARRTGGLDTQYF.